The present entry profiles one T cell receptor beta chain with its context. The antigen is undetermined. This sample stems from a study of blood T cells in healthy people across ages. Study outcomes and limitations: A conclusive naive versus antigen-experienced comparison was prevented by the unsorted PBMCs.

For the second PCR, which ran for about 6 to 11 cycles, a sample-barcoded 5' primer and a J-beta primer mix were used. TCRdb processed the 5' RACE reads anew with MiXCR; each CDR3 protein has one entry. The table records fewer than 950,000 distinct CDR3 sequences, about 36% of them present only once. Per-sample yields of isolated PBMCs were at least 6 million. V lost 0 bases to trimming and J lost 1 base, with 9 bases between them. Germline V lookup: CDR1 GTSNPN, CDR2 SVGIG (reference sequence). The CDR3 covers 14 residues. This chain joins TRBV30 and TRBJ1-1; D not certain. The sequenced sample was blood. The clonotype originates from a man aged 18 to 29 in good health. This CDR3 is CAWSVRIRNTEAFF. As DNA, the CDR3 is TGTGCCTGGAGTGTAAGGATAAGGAACACTGAAGCTTTCTTT.